These 28 T cell receptor beta chains were sequenced from one sample in a study of prognosis after radiotherapy for stage I lung cancer. With two-round multiplex PCR, TCR beta CDR3 sequences were amplified from genomic DNA. TRBV and TRBJ genes each had their own specific primers in first-round PCR. TCRdb re-derived calls from the multiplex PCR reads in MiXCR, one entry per CDR3 protein. The sample has about 36,000 distinct CDR3 sequences, 30% to 35% seen once. The sample was PBMCs, taken before or after stereotactic body radiation therapy (not recorded which). All receptors derive from a donor of 50 years or more with non-small cell lung cancer.

J is TRBJ2-2 and V is TRBV5-4, with D perhaps TRBD2 (5 bases). This CDR3 is 14 amino acids long. Germline CDR1 SGHNT, CDR2 YYREEE (reference sequence). The V and J ends lost 4 bases and 1 base respectively, with 8 bases between them. CDR3 protein: CASSGGLNTGELFF. The CDR3 region has the DNA TGTGCCAGCAGCGGCGGGCTGAACACCGGGGAGCTGTTTTTT.

The V and J genes are TRBV6-2 or TRBV6-3 and TRBJ2-1; no reliable D call. V dropped 10 bases and J dropped 6 bases, with 10 bases sitting between them. This CDR3 is built from 11 residues. Germline V gives CDR1 MNHEY, CDR2 SVGEGT. CDR3 region: CAIAASNEQFF. CDR3 sequence (DNA): TGTGCCATCGCGGCTAGCAATGAGCAGTTCTTC.

This clonotype showed up many times. This chain uses TRBV19 with TRBJ2-7, with a possible D match to TRBD1 (6 bases). V was shortened by 2 bases and J by 5 bases, with 16 bases between the two germline ends. The CDR3 has 15 amino acids. CDR1 LNHDA and CDR2 SQIVND come from the germline V gene (reference sequence). CDR3 DNA sequence: TGTGCCAGTAGTATAAAGGGTACAGGGATCCACGAGCAGTACTTC. Translation: CASSIKGTGIHEQYF.

As regards this clonotype: The conserved final phenylalanine or tryptophan is absent from the CDR3, which likely points to a read error. The chain is built from TRBV7-2 and TRBJ2-6; 7 nucleotides agree with TRBD1. CDR3 length equals 14 residues. Germline V gives CDR1 SGHTA, CDR2 FQGNSA. CDR3 DNA: TGTGACAGCAGCCAACCGGGACAGATGAACGTCCTGACTTTA. This sequence encodes CDSSQPGQMNVLTL.

CDR3 in amino acids: CASSRGDGDLYEQYF. The CDR3 nucleotides read TGTGCCAGCAGCCGAGGGGACGGGGACCTCTACGAGCAGTACTTC. This rearrangement joins TRBV12-3 or TRBV12-4 to TRBJ2-7; D may match TRBD1 or TRBD2 (5 bases each). Trimming cost V 6 bases and J 3 bases, with 18 bases left between them. The CDR3 covers 15 residues.

Turning to this clonotype: This likely traces to a read error, being one base from a far larger clone. The chain has TRBV3-2 and TRBJ2-1; whether TRBD2, the table's D call, matches the DNA was not checked. TRBV3-2 is annotated as a pseudogene. The CDR3 loop spans 17 amino acids. The DNA of the CDR3 is TGTGCCAGCAGCCAAGTGCAGTTAGCGGGGGGGCGCAAGGAGCAGTTCTTC. Translated: CASSQVQLAGGRKEQFF.

The chain has TRBV12-3 or TRBV12-4 and TRBJ2-3; 7 bases align to TRBD2. With 6 bases clipped from V and 6 bases from J, the junction kept 3 bases outside the gene matches. This CDR3 is built from 12 residues. Here the CDR3 DNA reads TGTGCCAGCAGCGGGAGGCGTGATACGCAGTATTTT. This encodes CASSGRRDTQYF.

For this clonotype: The junction does not match germline at one end; this may be a read error. The gene calls are TRBV19 and TRBJ1-5; TRBD1 matches at 8 bases. CDR1 is LNHDA, CDR2 SQIVND, per germline (reference sequence). The CDR3 is made up of 13 amino acids. The CDR3 DNA reads as TGTGTCAGTACCCCAGGGGGCCCGCAGCCCCAGCATTTC. Encoded protein: CVSTPGGPQPQHF.

This clonotype was seen once. This likely came from a read error, as a far larger clone is one base away. V and J are TRBV6-4 and TRBJ1-1, with TRBD1 identical over 7 bases. This CDR3 comprises 14 residues. Germline loops: CDR1 MRHNA, CDR2 SNTAGT. Trimming removed 7 bases from V and 5 bases from J; junction bases left unmatched: 10. The CDR3 is CASTRARGKTEAFF. In DNA, the CDR3 is TGTGCCAGCACTAGGGCCAGGGGGAAAACTGAAGCTTTCTTT.

This clonotype has a count of ten or more. The chain carries TRBV19 and TRBJ1-1; 10 bases fit TRBD1. The junction had 10 bases not matched to a gene; V was cut back by 7 bases and J by 5 bases. Germline CDR1 reads LNHDA; CDR2 reads SQIVND (reference sequence). The CDR3 has 15 residues. In DNA, the CDR3 is TGTGCCAGTAAAACGACAGGGGGCGCGTGGACTGAAGCTTTCTTT. Residues: CASKTTGGAWTEAFF. Drawing the rest from reference TRBV19 and TRBJ1-1, the complete variable domain is DGGITQSPKYLFRKEGQNVTLSCEQNLNHDAMYWYRQDPGQGLRLIYYSQIVNDFQKGDIAEGYSVSREKKESFPLTVTSAQKNPTAFYLCASKTTGGAWTEAFFGQGTRLTVV.

This clonotype was recorded at least ten times. The V and J genes are TRBV6-5 and TRBJ1-5; D gene ambiguous. Between the trimmed V and J ends, which lost 0 bases and 0 bases, there was a span of 3 bases. The CDR3 length is 14 residues. Germline-derived CDR1 and CDR2 are MNHEY and SVGAGI. CDR3 nucleotides: TGTGCCAGCAGTTACTCGGGTAGCAATCAGCCCCAGCATTTT. Protein sequence: CASSYSGSNQPQHF.

This clonotype showed up many times. This sequence joins TRBV5-6 and TRBJ2-5, with 11 bases fitting TRBD1. Germline CDR1 is SGHDT and CDR2 is YYEEEE. The CDR3 is made up of 15 amino acids. V lost 4 bases, J lost 4 bases, and 6 bases stayed unmatched. CDR3 loop: CASSQLDRGPETQYF. As DNA, the CDR3 is TGTGCCAGCAGCCAATTGGACAGGGGGCCAGAGACCCAGTACTTC.

In this sample, this clonotype turned up once. V gene TRBV5-4 combines with J gene TRBJ1-6; TRBD1 matches 7 bases. Germline V gives CDR1 SGHNT, CDR2 YYREEE (reference sequence). The length of the CDR3 is 15 residues. With 1 base clipped from V and 5 bases from J, the junction kept 3 bases outside the gene matches. CDR3 loop: CASSLYDRDNSPLHF. DNA for the CDR3: TGTGCCAGCAGCTTGTATGACAGGGATAATTCACCCCTCCACTTT.

This clonotype was observed at least ten times. This rearrangement joins TRBV6-2 or TRBV6-3 to TRBJ2-7, with D perhaps matching TRBD1 (6 bases). The CDR3 covers 13 residues. Germline lookup yields CDR1 MNHEY and CDR2 SVGEGT. V was trimmed by 4 bases and J by 5 bases, leaving 12 bases between them. The CDR3 DNA reads TGTGCCAGCAGTTGGGCAGGGGTCCACGAGCAGTACTTC. This gives the protein CASSWAGVHEQYF.

This clonotype was picked up many times. The chain links TRBV19 to TRBJ1-5; D remains unclear. V was cut by 6 bases and J by 0 bases, with 6 bases left in between. Looked up from germline, CDR1 is LNHDA and CDR2 is SQIVND (reference sequence). This CDR3 region has 13 residues. In DNA, the CDR3 is TGTGCCAGTAGCGACTATAGCAATCAGCCCCAGCATTTT. Translating it yields CASSDYSNQPQHF.

The rearrangement links TRBV14 to TRBJ2-3; D unresolved. Germline V gene sequence: CDR1 SGHDN, CDR2 FVKESK. Trimming shortened V by 1 base and J by 4 bases, and 6 bases separated the two germline ends. The CDR3 is 13 residues long. In DNA form, the CDR3 reads TGTGCCAGCAGCCAAGGGCCTCCAGATACGCAGTATTTT. Protein sequence: CASSQGPPDTQYF.

Only one count was recorded for this clonotype. The rearrangement uses TRBV20-1 and TRBJ2-1; 9 bases are shared with TRBD1. Germline V gives CDR1 DFQATT, CDR2 SNEGSKA (reference sequence). CDR3 length: 19 residues. The V segment lost 1 base and the J segment 3 bases; nucleotides outside the gene matches: 16. Here the CDR3 reads CSARVGGRTGTGIYNEQFF. Written as DNA, the CDR3 is TGCAGTGCTAGAGTGGGGGGTAGGACCGGGACAGGGATCTACAATGAGCAGTTCTTC.

This clonotype was seen at least ten times. The chain uses TRBV5-1 and TRBJ1-1, with TRBD1 identical over 8 bases. Germline V gene lookup returns CDR1 SGHRS and CDR2 YFSETQ. The V segment lost 5 bases and the J segment 4 bases; nucleotides outside the gene matches: 7. The CDR3 covers 14 residues. CDR3: CASSFQGARTEAFF. CDR3 bases: TGCGCCAGCAGTTTTCAGGGGGCGCGCACTGAAGCTTTCTTT.

A remark on this clonotype: A read error likely explains this, since a far larger clone differs by one base. V usage is TRBV6-2 or TRBV6-3 and J usage is TRBJ2-3, with unresolved D. V was cut by 6 bases and J by 3 bases, with 19 bases left in between. This CDR3 comprises 16 residues. Germline values: CDR1 MNHEY, CDR2 SVGEGT. The CDR3 loop reads CASSPKAHGYTDTQYF. DNA for the CDR3: TGTGCCAGCAGCCCCAAGGCACATGGGTATACAGATACGCAGTATTTT.

The chain recombines TRBV20-1 with TRBJ1-1, with D unclear. Per germline, CDR1 DFQATT and CDR2 SNEGSKA (reference sequence). The CDR3 spans 14 residues. V shed 3 bases and J shed 3 bases, with 14 bases lying between them. The CDR3 nucleotides read TGCAGTGCTAGGTTCGGAAGTCTGGACACTGAAGCTTTCTTT. Translating it yields CSARFGSLDTEAFF.

The rearrangement links TRBV6-4 to TRBJ1-5; possible D gene TRBD1, 6 bases. This CDR3 contains 15 residues. CDR1 is MRHNA and CDR2 is SNTAGT in the germline V gene. Trimming took off 2 bases at V and 6 bases at J, with 14 bases between the two ends. CDR3 protein: CASSDSWGGSQPQHF. CDR3 DNA sequence: TGTGCCAGCAGTGACAGTTGGGGGGGCAGTCAGCCCCAGCATTTT.

In this sample, this clonotype turned up once. The genes are TRBV4-3 and TRBJ1-2; D is perhaps TRBD1 (6 bases). The V gene's germline CDR1 is LGHNA and CDR2 YSLEER. The CDR3 is 16 amino acids. V gave up 1 base and J gave up 4 bases, with 16 bases separating them. This chain's CDR3 is CASSQGAQGYGYGYTF. In DNA, the CDR3 is TGCGCCAGCAGCCAAGGAGCACAGGGATATGGCTATGGCTACACCTTC.

The chain uses TRBV20-1 and TRBJ2-3, with TRBD2 matching 8 bases. Germline assignment: CDR1 DFQATT and CDR2 SNEGSKA (reference sequence). V lost 5 bases, J lost 3 bases, and 13 bases stayed unmatched. This CDR3 has 16 residues. The CDR3 DNA is TGCAGTGCTCCCACGGCCTTAGCGGGGCGAACAGATACGCAGTATTTT. Protein sequence: CSAPTALAGRTDTQYF.

This clonotype appeared many times. CDR3 in amino acids: CASSPGQGAFNEQYF. The CDR3 DNA reads TGTGCCAGTAGTCCGGGACAGGGGGCGTTTAACGAGCAGTACTTC. V is TRBV19 and J is TRBJ2-7; 12 bases are shared with TRBD1. CDR1 is LNHDA and CDR2 is SQIVND in the germline V gene (reference sequence). V gave up 5 bases and J gave up 5 bases; unmatched junction bases: 7. This CDR3 comprises 15 residues.

V and J are TRBV9 and TRBJ2-5; 15 positions agree with TRBD2. V dropped 4 bases and J dropped 2; count of bases not matched to a gene: 3. Germline lookup yields CDR1 SGDLS and CDR2 YYNGEE. CDR3 length: 16 residues. CDR3 in DNA: TGTGCCAGCAGCCGCGGACTAGCGGGGGGGCAAGAGACCCAGTACTTC. The encoded protein is CASSRGLAGGQETQYF. The full variable domain, with the rest looked up from reference TRBV9 and TRBJ2-5, is DSGVTQTPKHLITATGQRVTLRCSPRSGDLSVYWYQQSLDQGLQFLIQYYNGEERAKGNILERFSAQQFPDLHSELNLSSLELGDSALYFCASSRGLAGGQETQYFGPGTRLLVL.

By frequency in the sample, this clonotype is medium-sized. The rearrangement joins TRBV6-1 to TRBJ1-6; D gene unclear. CDR1 is MNHNS, CDR2 SASEGT, per germline. The CDR3 contains 15 residues. The V end lost 4 bases, the J end lost 10 bases, and 17 bases lay between the germline ends. In DNA form, the CDR3 reads TGTGCCAGCAGTGCCCAATCCGGGGTTGGATCACCCCTCCACTTT. It is translated as CASSAQSGVGSPLHF.

The sample holds many counts of this clonotype. The chain couples TRBV15 to TRBJ2-1, with TRBD2 matching 8 bases. This CDR3 has 15 amino acids. Germline CDR1 and CDR2: LNHNV and YYDKDF (reference sequence). Unmatched junction bases numbered 8, after V lost 3 bases and J lost 7 bases. As DNA, the CDR3 is TGTGCCACCAGCAGGGGGACTAGTGCGTGGAATGAGCAGTTCTTC. Residues: CATSRGTSAWNEQFF.

By proportion, this clonotype is medium-sized (0.01 to 0.1%). The chain combines TRBV6-1 with TRBJ2-2, with 9 bases matching TRBD1. Germline CDR1 is MNHNS and CDR2 is SASEGT. This CDR3 spans 15 amino acids. V was pared by 6 bases and J by 2 bases, with 4 bases of the junction left unmatched. CDR3 in amino acids: CASSWTGANTGELFF. CDR3 nucleotide sequence: TGTGCCAGCAGCTGGACAGGGGCCAACACCGGGGAGCTGTTTTTT.